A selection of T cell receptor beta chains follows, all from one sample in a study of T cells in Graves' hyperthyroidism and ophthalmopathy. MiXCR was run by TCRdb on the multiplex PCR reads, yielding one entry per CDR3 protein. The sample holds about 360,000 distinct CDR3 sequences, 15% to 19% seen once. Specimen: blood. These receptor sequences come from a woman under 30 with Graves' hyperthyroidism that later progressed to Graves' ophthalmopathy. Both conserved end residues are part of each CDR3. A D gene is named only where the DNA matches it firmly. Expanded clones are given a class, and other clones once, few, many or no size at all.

CSAAGTDYNEQFF TGCAGTGCTGCTGGGACAGACTACAATGAGCAGTTCTTC TRBJ2-1 TRBD1 few TRBV20-1
CASSLGLRANVLTF TGTGCCAGCAGCTTAGGGCTCCGGGCCAACGTCCTGACTTTC TRBJ2-6 . few TRBV11-2
CSVEGQGAEGYTF TGCAGCGTTGAAGGACAGGGGGCGGAGGGCTACACCTTC TRBJ1-2 TRBD1 few TRBV29-1
CASSSTGGHEQYF TGTGCCAGCAGTTCCACAGGGGGCCACGAGCAGTACTTC TRBJ2-7 TRBD1 many TRBV27
CSARDLTGGTEAFF TGCAGTGCTAGAGATCTCACAGGGGGCACTGAAGCTTTCTTT TRBJ1-1 TRBD1 . TRBV20-1
CASSQDPVAIRYNEQFF TGTGCCAGCAGCCAAGACCCTGTAGCAATCCGTTACAATGAGCAGTTCTTC TRBJ2-1 . many TRBV14
CASSFGPVRTDTQYF TGTGCCAGCAGTTTCGGACCCGTACGTACAGATACGCAGTATTTT TRBJ2-3 . many TRBV27
CASSQDIFETERETQYF TGTGCCAGCAGCCAAGATATTTTTGAGACGGAGCGGGAGACCCAGTACTTC TRBJ2-5 . many TRBV3-1
CASVRRISSYNEQFF TGTGCCAGCGTTAGGAGGATTAGCTCCTACAATGAGCAGTTCTTC TRBJ2-1 . . TRBV6-9
CASTTSESYNEQFF TGCGCCAGCACCACTAGCGAATCCTACAATGAGCAGTTCTTC TRBJ2-1 TRBD2 . TRBV10-2
CAISPQGRGGSISYEQYF TGTGCCATCAGCCCCCAGGGCCGGGGGGGGTCGATCAGCTACGAGCAGTACTTC TRBJ2-7 TRBD2 few TRBV10-3
CASRTSGDDNNEQFF TGTGCCAGCAGGACTAGCGGAGACGATAACAATGAGCAGTTCTTC TRBJ2-1 TRBD2 many TRBV2
CASSPLGASEQFF TGTGCCAGCAGTCCCCTGGGGGCAAGTGAGCAGTTCTTC TRBJ2-1 . many TRBV7-2
CASSLTGMAGGSGELFF TGTGCCAGCAGCCTCACAGGGATGGCGGGAGGATCCGGGGAGCTGTTTTTT TRBJ2-2 TRBD2 few TRBV4-2
CSARDPTSGTDTQYF TGCAGTGCTAGAGATCCGACTAGCGGTACAGATACGCAGTATTTT TRBJ2-3 TRBD2 many TRBV20-1
CASNADRGYNEQFF TGTGCCAGTAACGCGGACAGGGGCTACAATGAGCAGTTCTTC TRBJ2-1 TRBD1 few TRBV19
CASSESRGPGPYNEQFF TGTGCCAGCAGTGAATCCCGGGGTCCAGGCCCCTACAATGAGCAGTTCTTC TRBJ2-1 . many TRBV25-1
CASSPRGVVAKNIQYF TGTGCCAGCAGTCCTCGCGGGGTGGTCGCCAAAAACATTCAGTACTTC TRBJ2-4 . many TRBV28
CASRRQGVSTDTQYF TGTGCCAGCAGACGACAGGGGGTGAGCACAGATACGCAGTATTTT TRBJ2-3 TRBD1 many TRBV28
CASSFSTGPDTQYF TGTGCCAGCAGCTTTTCGACAGGGCCAGATACGCAGTATTTT TRBJ2-3 TRBD1 . TRBV7-9
CASSFLEGGAQYF TGTGCCAGCAGTTTCCTCGAAGGTGGTGCGCAGTATTTT TRBJ2-3 . many TRBV12-3/TRBV12-4
CASSQAQDRVGTGELFF TGTGCCAGCAGCCAAGCCCAGGACAGGGTAGGGACCGGGGAGCTGTTTTTT TRBJ2-2 TRBD1 few TRBV3-1
CASSLVDSRLSGSSYNSPLHF TGTGCCAGCAGCTTAGTTGATTCTAGGCTATCGGGCAGCTCCTATAATTCACCCCTCCACTTT TRBJ1-6 . many TRBV7-2
CASSPWTTNEQFF TGTGCCAGCAGTCCCTGGACTACCAATGAGCAGTTCTTC TRBJ2-1 . many TRBV28
CAISAGGPSTGELFF TGTGCCATCAGTGCAGGGGGGCCTAGTACCGGGGAGCTGTTTTTT TRBJ2-2 . many TRBV10-3
CASSIGGTSVGYTF TGTGCCAGTAGTATAGGGGGGACATCGGTTGGCTACACCTTC TRBJ1-2 . few TRBV19
CASSQGLAGDYEQYF TGTGCCAGCAGTCAGGGACTAGCGGGAGACTACGAGCAGTACTTC TRBJ2-7 TRBD2 few TRBV27
CSVEARGAGEQYF TGCAGCGTTGAGGCCAGGGGTGCGGGCGAGCAGTACTTC TRBJ2-7 . few TRBV29-1
CACRIGQGAITGELFF TGTGCCTGCAGAATAGGTCAGGGGGCGATTACCGGGGAGCTGTTTTTT TRBJ2-2 TRBD1 few TRBV6-1
CASGKAREAETQYF TGTGCCAGCGGAAAGGCCAGGGAAGCAGAGACCCAGTACTTC TRBJ2-5 . many TRBV28
CSVHGVGETQYF TGCAGCGTTCACGGAGTCGGGGAGACCCAGTACTTC TRBJ2-5 . few TRBV29-1
CSALVPDTQYF TGCAGTGCTTTGGTGCCCGATACGCAGTATTTT TRBJ2-3 . many TRBV20-1
CASSSGTRGFREQFF TGTGCCAGCAGCTCCGGGACTAGGGGTTTTCGGGAGCAGTTCTTC TRBJ2-1 TRBD2 few TRBV7-2
CASSSRDQPQHF TGTGCCAGCAGTTCCCGGGATCAGCCCCAGCATTTT TRBJ1-5 . many TRBV12-3/TRBV12-4
CASRDRGENIQYF TGTGCCAGCCGGGACAGGGGAGAAAACATTCAGTACTTC TRBJ2-4 TRBD1 . TRBV2
CSVNGGGSNQPQHF TGCAGTGTCAACGGGGGGGGAAGCAATCAGCCCCAGCATTTT TRBJ1-5 . once TRBV20-1
CASSQVGGLAGDNEQFF TGTGCCAGCAGCCAAGTGGGAGGACTAGCGGGAGACAATGAGCAGTTCTTC TRBJ2-1 TRBD2 . TRBV4-2
CASSTGGGGETQYF TGTGCCAGCAGCACGGGAGGGGGCGGAGAGACCCAGTACTTC TRBJ2-5 . few TRBV6-1
CASSGAGRYYEQYF TGTGCCAGCAGTGGTGCCGGGAGATACTACGAGCAGTACTTC TRBJ2-7 . many TRBV2
CASSHGDRLYEQYF TGTGCCAGCAGTCACGGGGACAGGTTATACGAGCAGTACTTC TRBJ2-7 TRBD1 few TRBV27
CASSLAEGSAFF TGTGCCAGCAGCTTAGCGGAGGGTTCAGCTTTCTTT TRBJ1-1 . many TRBV7-8
CASSFRAVNTGELFF TGTGCCAGCAGTTTCCGGGCAGTAAACACCGGGGAGCTGTTTTTT TRBJ2-2 . . TRBV12-3/TRBV12-4
CASSEIYEQYF TGTGCCAGCAGTGAGATCTACGAGCAGTACTTC TRBJ2-7 . many TRBV2